This TCR beta chain originates from a study of T cells after yellow fever vaccination. For the study at large: When fractions had low cell numbers, they were prepared with SMART-Seq v4 Ultra Low Input. Study-level points and caveats: Among all clonotypes, a small share was observed in both CD4 and CD8 compartments. Contaminating bulk clonotypes could be abundant in FACS-sorted repertoires.

In germline, CDR1 is SGHTA, CDR2 FQGNSA. V was clipped by 2 bases and J by 10 bases, with 6 bases between them. The CDR3 covers 11 residues. 5'RACE template switching produced TCR cDNA carrying a universal primer site and UMIs. Using its own MiXCR run on the 5' RACE reads, TCRdb lists one record per CDR3 protein. The top ten hold around 17% of the sample, which has about 510,000 distinct CDR3 sequences, roughly a fifth seen once. This clonotype was seen many times. No antigen is known for it. The receptor was isolated from a man aged 18 to 30 who received the YFV17D yellow fever vaccine. The chain carries TRBV7-2 and TRBJ1-5; D is unclear. The sample was PBMCs, taken 21 days after the first yellow fever vaccination. In nucleotides, the CDR3 is TGTGCCAGCAGCTTATCCGGACCCCAGCATTTT. Translated, it gives CASSLSGPQHF.